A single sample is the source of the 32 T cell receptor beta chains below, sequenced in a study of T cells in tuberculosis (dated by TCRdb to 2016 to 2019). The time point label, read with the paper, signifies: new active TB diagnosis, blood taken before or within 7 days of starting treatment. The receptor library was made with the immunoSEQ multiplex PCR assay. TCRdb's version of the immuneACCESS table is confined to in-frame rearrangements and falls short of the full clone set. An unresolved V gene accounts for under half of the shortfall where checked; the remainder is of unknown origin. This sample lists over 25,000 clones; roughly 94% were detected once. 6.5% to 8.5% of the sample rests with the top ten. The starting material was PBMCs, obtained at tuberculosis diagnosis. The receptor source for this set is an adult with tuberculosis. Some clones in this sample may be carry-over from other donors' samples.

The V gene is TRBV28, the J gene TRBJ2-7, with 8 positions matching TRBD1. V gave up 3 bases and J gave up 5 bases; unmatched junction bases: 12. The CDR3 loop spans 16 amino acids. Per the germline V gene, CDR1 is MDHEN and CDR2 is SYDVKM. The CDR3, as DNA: TGTGCCAGCAGTTTGCCAGGGGGCGTCCACGTCGACGAGCAGTACTTC. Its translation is CASSLPGGVHVDEQYF.

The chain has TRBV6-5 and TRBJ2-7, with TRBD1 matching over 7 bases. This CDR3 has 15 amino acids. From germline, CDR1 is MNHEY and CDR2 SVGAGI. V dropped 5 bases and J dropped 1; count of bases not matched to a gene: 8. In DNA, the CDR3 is TGTGCCAGCAGTCGTTCGAGGGGGCCGTCCTACGAGCAGTACTTC. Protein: CASSRSRGPSYEQYF.

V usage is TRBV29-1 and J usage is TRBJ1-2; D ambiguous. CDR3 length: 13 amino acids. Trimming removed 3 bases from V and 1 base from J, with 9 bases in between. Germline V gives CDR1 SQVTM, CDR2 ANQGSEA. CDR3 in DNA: TGCAGCGTTGATGGAGGGTTTAACTATGGCTACACCTTC. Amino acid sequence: CSVDGGFNYGYTF. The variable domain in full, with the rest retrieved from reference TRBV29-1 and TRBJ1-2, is SAVISQKPSRDICQRGTSLTIQCQVDSQVTMMFWYRQQPGQSLTLIATANQGSEATYESGFVIDKFPISRPNLTFSTLTVSNMSPEDSSIYLCSVDGGFNYGYTFGSGTRLTVV.

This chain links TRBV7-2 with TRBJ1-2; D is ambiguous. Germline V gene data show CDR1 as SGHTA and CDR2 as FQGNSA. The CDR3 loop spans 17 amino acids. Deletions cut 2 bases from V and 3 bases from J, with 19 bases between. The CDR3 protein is CASSLTVGYEGYYGYTF. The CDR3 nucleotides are TGTGCCAGCAGCTTAACGGTCGGATATGAGGGATACTATGGCTACACCTTC.

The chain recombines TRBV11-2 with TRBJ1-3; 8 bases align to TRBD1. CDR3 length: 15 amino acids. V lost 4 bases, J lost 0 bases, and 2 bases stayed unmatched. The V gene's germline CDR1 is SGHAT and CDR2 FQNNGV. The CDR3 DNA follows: TGTGCCAGCAGCTACAGGGGGACCTCTGGAAACACCATATATTTT. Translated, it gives CASSYRGTSGNTIYF.

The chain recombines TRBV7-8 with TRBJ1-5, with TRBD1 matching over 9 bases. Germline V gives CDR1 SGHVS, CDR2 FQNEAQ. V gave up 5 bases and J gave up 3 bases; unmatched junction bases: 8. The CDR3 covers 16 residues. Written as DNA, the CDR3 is TGTGCCAGCAGCCCCGGGGGGACAGGGTTCAATCAGCCCCAGCATTTT. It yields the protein CASSPGGTGFNQPQHF.

This chain's CDR3 is CASARTGGSYEQYF. As DNA, the CDR3 is TGTGCCAGCGCGAGGACAGGGGGATCCTACGAGCAGTACTTC. This chain uses TRBV5-6 with TRBJ2-7, with 10 bases fitting TRBD1. Germline CDR1 is SGHDT and CDR2 is YYEEEE. The CDR3 runs 14 residues. V trimming: 7 bases; J trimming: 1 base; junction bases outside the gene matches: 5.

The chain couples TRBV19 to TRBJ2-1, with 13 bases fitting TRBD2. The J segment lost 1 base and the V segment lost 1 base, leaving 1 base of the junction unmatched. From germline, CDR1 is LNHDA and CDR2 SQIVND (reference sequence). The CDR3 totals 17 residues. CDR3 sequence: CASSIGGLAGSYNEQFF. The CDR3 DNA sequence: TGTGCCAGTAGTATAGGGGGACTAGCGGGATCCTACAATGAGCAGTTCTTC.

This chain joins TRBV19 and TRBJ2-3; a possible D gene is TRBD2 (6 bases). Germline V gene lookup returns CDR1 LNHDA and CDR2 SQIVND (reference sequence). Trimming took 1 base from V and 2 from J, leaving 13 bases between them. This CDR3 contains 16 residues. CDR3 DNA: TGTGCCAGTAGTATAGGGAGCGGGCTCTACACAGATACGCAGTATTTT. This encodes CASSIGSGLYTDTQYF. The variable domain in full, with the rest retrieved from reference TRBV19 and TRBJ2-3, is DGGITQSPKYLFRKEGQNVTLSCEQNLNHDAMYWYRQDPGQGLRLIYYSQIVNDFQKGDIAEGYSVSREKKESFPLTVTSAQKNPTAFYLCASSIGSGLYTDTQYFGPGTRLTVL.

For the CDR3, the DNA is TGTGCCAGCAGACAGGGGACTGGAAACTATGGCTACACCTTC. It is translated as CASRQGTGNYGYTF. The chain employs TRBV7-8 and TRBJ1-2; TRBD1 matches 7 bases. The CDR3 is made up of 14 amino acids. V was pared by 6 bases and J by 2 bases, with 6 bases of the junction left unmatched. In germline, CDR1 is SGHVS, CDR2 FQNEAQ.

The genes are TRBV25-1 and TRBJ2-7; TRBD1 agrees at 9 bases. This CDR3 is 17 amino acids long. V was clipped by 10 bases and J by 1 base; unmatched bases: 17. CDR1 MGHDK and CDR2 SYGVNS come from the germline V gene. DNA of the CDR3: TGTGCCACCTTCAGGACCACAGGGGGCTTGGGATCCTACGAGCAGTACTTC. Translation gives CATFRTTGGLGSYEQYF.

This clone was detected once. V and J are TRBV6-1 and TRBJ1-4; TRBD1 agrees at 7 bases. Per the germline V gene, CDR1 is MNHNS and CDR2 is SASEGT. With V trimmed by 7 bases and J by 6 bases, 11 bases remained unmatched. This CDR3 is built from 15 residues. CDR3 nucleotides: TGTGCCAGCACCGGAGACAGGGTCCAGGATGAAAAACTGTTTTTT. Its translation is CASTGDRVQDEKLFF.

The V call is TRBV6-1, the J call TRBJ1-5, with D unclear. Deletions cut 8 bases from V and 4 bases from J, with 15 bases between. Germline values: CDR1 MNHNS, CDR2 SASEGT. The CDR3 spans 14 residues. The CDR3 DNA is TGTGCCAGCCATCGACTGCTCATTAATCAGCCCCAGCATTTT. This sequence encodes CASHRLLINQPQHF.

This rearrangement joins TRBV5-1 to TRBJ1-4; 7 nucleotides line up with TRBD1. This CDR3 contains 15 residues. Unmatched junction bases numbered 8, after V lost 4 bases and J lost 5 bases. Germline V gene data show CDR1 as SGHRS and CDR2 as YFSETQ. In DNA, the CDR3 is TGCGCCAGCAGCGGAACAGGGGCTACAAATGAAAAACTGTTTTTT. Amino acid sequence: CASSGTGATNEKLFF.

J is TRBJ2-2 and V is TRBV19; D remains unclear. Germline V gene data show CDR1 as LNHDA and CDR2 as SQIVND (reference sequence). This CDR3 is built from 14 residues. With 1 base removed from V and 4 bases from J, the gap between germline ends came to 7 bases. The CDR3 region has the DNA TGTGCCAGTAGTATAGTTTACGGCACCGGGGAGCTGTTTTTT. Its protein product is CASSIVYGTGELFF.

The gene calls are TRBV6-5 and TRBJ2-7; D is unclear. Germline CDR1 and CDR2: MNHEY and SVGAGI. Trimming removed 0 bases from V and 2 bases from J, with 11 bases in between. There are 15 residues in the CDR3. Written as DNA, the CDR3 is TGTGCCAGCAGTTACTCGAGATCCGCTACCTACGAGCAGTACTTC. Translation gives CASSYSRSATYEQYF.

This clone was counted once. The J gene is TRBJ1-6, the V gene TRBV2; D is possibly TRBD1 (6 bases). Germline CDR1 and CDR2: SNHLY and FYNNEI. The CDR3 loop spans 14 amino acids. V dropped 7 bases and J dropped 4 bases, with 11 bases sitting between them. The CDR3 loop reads CASTLDRYNSPLHF. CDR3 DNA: TGTGCCAGCACCCTGGACAGATATAATTCACCCCTCCACTTT.

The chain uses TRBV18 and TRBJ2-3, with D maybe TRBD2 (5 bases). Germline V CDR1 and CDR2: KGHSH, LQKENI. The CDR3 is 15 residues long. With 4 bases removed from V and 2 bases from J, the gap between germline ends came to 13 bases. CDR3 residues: CASSLLDGITDTQYF. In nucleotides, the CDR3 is TGTGCCAGCTCACTCCTTGACGGGATCACAGATACGCAGTATTTT.

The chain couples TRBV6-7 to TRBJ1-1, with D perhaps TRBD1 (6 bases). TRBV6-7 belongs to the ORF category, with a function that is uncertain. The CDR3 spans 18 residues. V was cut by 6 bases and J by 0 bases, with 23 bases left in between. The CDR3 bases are TGTGCCAGCAGGCCAGTCAGGGATAAGGGGGGGATGAACACTGAAGCTTTCTTT. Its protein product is CASRPVRDKGGMNTEAFF.

CDR3 residues: CASSHLWTSGGGTQYF. The DNA of the CDR3 is TGCGCCAGCAGCCACCTTTGGACTAGCGGGGGAGGCACGCAGTATTTT. V gene TRBV4-1 combines with J gene TRBJ2-3; TRBD2 agrees at 13 bases. The CDR3 runs to 16 residues. Germline V gives CDR1 MGHRA, CDR2 YSYEKL. The ends lost 3 bases at V and 9 bases at J; junction bases unmatched: 9.

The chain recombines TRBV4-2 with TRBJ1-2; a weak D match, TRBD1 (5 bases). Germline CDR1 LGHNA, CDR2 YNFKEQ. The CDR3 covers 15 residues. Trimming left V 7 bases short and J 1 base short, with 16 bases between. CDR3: CASTSGQGFNYGYTF. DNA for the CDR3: TGTGCCAGCACATCAGGGCAGGGCTTTAACTATGGCTACACCTTC.

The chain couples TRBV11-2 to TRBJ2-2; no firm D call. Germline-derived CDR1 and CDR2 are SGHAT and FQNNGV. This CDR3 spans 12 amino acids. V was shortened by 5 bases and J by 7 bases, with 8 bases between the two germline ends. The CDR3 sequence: CASSHYGGELFF. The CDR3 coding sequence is TGTGCCAGCAGCCACTACGGCGGGGAGCTGTTTTTT. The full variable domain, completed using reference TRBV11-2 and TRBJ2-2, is EAGVAQSPRYKIIEKRQSVAFWCNPISGHATLYWYQQILGQGPKLLIQFQNNGVVDDSQLPKDRFSAERLKGVDSTLKIQPAKLEDSAVYLCASSHYGGELFFGEGSRLTVL.

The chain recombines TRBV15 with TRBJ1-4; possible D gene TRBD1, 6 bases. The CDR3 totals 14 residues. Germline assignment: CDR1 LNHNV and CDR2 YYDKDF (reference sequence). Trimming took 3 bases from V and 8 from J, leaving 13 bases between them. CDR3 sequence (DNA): TGTGCCACCAGCAGCACCAGGGGTCGGGAAAAACTGTTTTTT. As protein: CATSSTRGREKLFF.

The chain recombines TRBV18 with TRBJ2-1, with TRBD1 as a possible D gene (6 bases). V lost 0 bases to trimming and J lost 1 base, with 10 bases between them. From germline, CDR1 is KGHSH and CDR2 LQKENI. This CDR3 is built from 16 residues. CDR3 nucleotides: TGTGCCAGCTCACCACCTAGGGGGTTATCCTACAATGAGCAGTTCTTC. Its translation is CASSPPRGLSYNEQFF.

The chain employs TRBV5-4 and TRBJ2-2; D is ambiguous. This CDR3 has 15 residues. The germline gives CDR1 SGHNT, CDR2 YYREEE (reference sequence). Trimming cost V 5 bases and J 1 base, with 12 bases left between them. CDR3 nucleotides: TGTGCCAGCAGAGATGCAGAAAGGAACACCGGGGAGCTGTTTTTT. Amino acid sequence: CASRDAERNTGELFF.

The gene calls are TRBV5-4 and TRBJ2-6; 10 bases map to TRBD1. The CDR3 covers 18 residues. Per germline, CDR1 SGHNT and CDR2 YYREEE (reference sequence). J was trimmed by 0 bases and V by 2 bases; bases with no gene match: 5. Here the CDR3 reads CASSFPGQGISGANVLTF. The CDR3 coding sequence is TGTGCCAGCAGCTTCCCGGGACAGGGGATCTCTGGGGCCAACGTCCTGACTTTC.

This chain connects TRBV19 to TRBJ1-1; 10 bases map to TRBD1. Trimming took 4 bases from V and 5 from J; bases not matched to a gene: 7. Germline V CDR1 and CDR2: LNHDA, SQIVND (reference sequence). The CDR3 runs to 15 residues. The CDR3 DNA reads TGTGCCAGTAGTACCCCGGGACAGGGGATAACTGAAGCTTTCTTT. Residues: CASSTPGQGITEAFF.

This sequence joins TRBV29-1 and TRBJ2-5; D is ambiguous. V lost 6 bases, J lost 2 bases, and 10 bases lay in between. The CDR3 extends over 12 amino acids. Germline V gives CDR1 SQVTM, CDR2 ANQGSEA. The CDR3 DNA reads TGCAGCGTGCTAGAGAGGCAAGAGACCCAGTACTTC. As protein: CSVLERQETQYF.

The CDR3 here is CASSLAGGSYTF. DNA of the CDR3: TGTGCCAGCAGTTTGGCAGGGGGGAGCTACACCTTC. This chain uses TRBV27 with TRBJ1-2; 7 bases align to TRBD1. After removal of 3 bases from V and 9 bases from J, the junction contained 4 bases not matched to a gene. Germline-derived CDR1 and CDR2 are MNHEY and SMNVEV (reference sequence). This CDR3 comprises 12 residues.

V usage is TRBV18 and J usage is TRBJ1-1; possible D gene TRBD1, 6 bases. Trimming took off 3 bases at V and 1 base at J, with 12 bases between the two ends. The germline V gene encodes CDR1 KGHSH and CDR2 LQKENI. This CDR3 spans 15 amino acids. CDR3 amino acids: CASSPLGGENTEAFF. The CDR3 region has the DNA TGTGCCAGCTCACCCTTAGGGGGGGAGAACACTGAAGCTTTCTTT.

The CDR3 DNA sequence: TGCACCAGCTCCTCCCCGACAAGGGGGTATAACTATGGCTACACCTTC. Translated, it gives CTSSSPTRGYNYGYTF. The genes are TRBV1 and TRBJ1-2; the table's D gene call, TRBD1, was not cross checked with the DNA. TRBV1 is annotated as a pseudogene. The CDR3 consists of 16 residues.

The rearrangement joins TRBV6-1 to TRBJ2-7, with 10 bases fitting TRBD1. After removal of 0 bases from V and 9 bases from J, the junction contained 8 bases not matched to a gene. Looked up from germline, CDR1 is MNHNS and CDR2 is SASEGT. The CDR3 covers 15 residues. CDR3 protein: CASSEAWGQGLRQYF. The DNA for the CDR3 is TGTGCCAGCAGTGAAGCATGGGGACAGGGGTTGCGGCAGTACTTC.